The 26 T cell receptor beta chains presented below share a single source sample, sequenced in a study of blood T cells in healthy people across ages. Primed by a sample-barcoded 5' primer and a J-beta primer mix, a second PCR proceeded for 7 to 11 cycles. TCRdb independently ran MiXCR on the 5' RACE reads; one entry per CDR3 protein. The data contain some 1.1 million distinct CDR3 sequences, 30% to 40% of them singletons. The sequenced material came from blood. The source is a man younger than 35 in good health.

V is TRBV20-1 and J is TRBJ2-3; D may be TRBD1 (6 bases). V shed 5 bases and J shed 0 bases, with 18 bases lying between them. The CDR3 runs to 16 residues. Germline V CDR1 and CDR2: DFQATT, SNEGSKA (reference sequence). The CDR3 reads CSAGAPGQPSTDTQYF. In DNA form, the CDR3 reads TGCAGTGCTGGAGCCCCAGGACAGCCTAGCACAGATACGCAGTATTTT.

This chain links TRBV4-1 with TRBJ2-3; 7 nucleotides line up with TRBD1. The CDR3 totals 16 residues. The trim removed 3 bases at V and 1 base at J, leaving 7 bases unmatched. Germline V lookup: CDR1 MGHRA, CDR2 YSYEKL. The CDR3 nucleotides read TGCGCCAGCAGCCACGAGACAGGGAAAGGCACAGATACGCAGTATTTT. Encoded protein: CASSHETGKGTDTQYF.

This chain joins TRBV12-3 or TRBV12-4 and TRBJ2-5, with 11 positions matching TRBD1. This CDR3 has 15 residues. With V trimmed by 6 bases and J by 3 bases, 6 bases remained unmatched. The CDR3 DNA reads TGTGCCAGCAGCTACAGGACAGGGGGCGAAGAGACCCAGTACTTC. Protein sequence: CASSYRTGGEETQYF.

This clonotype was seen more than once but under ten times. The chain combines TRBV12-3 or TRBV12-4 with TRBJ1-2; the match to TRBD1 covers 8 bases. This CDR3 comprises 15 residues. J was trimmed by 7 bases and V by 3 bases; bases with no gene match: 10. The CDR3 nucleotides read TGTGCCAGCAGTTTTTCACAGGGGGGTGGGAGTGGCTACACCTTC. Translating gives CASSFSQGGGSGYTF.

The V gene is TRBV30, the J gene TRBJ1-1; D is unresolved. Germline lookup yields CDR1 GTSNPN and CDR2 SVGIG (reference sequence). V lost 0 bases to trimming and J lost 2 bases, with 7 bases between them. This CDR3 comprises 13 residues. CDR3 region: CAWSVHSNTEAFF. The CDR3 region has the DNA TGTGCCTGGAGTGTACACAGCAACACTGAAGCTTTCTTT.

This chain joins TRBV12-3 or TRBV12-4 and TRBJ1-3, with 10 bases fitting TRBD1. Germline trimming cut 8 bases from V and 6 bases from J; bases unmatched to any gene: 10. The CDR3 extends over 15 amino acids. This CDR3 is CASGSGTGAENTIYF. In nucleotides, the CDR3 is TGTGCCAGCGGATCCGGGACAGGGGCTGAAAACACCATATATTTT.

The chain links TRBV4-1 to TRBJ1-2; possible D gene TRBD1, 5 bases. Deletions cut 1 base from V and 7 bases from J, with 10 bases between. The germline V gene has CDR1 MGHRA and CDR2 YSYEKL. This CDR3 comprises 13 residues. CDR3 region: CASSQGRGFGYTF. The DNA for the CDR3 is TGCGCCAGCAGCCAAGGAAGGGGCTTTGGCTACACCTTC.

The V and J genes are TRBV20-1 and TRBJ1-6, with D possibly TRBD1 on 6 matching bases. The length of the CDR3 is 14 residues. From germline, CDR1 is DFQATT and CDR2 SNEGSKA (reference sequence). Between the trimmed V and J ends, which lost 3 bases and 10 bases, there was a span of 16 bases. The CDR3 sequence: CSASLSQGKSPLHF. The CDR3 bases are TGCAGTGCTAGCCTTAGCCAGGGGAAATCACCCCTCCACTTT.

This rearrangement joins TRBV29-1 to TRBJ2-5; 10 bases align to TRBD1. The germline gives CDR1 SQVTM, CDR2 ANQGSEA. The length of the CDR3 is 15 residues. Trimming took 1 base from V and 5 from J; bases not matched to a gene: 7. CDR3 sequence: CSVEGGDRGPETQYF. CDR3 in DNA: TGCAGCGTTGAAGGAGGTGACAGGGGGCCGGAGACCCAGTACTTC.

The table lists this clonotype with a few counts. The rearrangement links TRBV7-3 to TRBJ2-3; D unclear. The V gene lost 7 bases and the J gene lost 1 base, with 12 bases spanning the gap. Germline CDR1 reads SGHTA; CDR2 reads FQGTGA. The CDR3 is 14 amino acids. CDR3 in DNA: TGTGCCAGCAACGAAAGCCCGGGCACAGATACGCAGTATTTT. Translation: CASNESPGTDTQYF.

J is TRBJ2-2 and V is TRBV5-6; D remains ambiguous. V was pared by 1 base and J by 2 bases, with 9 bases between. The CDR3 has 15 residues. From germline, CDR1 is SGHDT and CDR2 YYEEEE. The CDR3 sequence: CASSLSRINTGELFF. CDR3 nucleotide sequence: TGTGCCAGCAGCTTGTCCAGAATTAACACCGGGGAGCTGTTTTTT.

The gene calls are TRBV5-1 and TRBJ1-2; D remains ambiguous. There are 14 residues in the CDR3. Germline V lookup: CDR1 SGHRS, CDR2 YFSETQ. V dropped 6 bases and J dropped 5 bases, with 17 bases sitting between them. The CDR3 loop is CASKEPGFEYGYTF. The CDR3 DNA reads TGCGCCAGCAAAGAACCTGGATTTGAGTATGGCTACACCTTC.

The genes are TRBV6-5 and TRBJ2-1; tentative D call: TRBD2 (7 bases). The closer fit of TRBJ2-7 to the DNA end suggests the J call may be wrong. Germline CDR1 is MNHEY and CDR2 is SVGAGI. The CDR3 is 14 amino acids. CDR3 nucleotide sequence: TGTGCCAGCAACCGGGGGGCTATCTACAATGAGCAGTACTTC. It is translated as CASNRGAIYNEQYF.

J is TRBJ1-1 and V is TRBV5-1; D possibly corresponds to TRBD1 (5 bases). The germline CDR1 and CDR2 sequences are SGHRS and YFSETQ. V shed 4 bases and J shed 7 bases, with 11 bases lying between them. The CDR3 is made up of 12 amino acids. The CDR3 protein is CASSRPGGEAFF. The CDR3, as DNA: TGCGCCAGCAGCCGGCCGGGGGGTGAAGCTTTCTTT.

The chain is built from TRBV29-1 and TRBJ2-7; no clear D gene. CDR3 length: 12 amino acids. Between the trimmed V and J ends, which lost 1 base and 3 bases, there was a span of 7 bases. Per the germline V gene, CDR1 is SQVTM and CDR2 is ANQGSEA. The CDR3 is CSVEVAGYEQYF. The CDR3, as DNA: TGCAGCGTTGAAGTCGCCGGCTACGAGCAGTACTTC.

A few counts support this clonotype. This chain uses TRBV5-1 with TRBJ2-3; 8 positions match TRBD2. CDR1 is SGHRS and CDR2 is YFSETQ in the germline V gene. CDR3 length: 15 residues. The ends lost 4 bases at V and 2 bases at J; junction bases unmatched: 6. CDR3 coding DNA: TGCGCCAGCAGCCCGCGGGGGGAGTACACAGATACGCAGTATTTT. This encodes CASSPRGEYTDTQYF.

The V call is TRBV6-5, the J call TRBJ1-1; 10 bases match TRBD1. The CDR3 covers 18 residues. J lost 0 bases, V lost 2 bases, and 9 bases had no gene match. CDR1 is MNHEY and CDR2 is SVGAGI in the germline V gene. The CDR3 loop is CASSYRGTGVFMNTEAFF. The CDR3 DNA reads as TGTGCCAGCAGTTACCGCGGGACAGGGGTTTTCATGAACACTGAAGCTTTCTTT.

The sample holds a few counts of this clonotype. CDR3 bases: TGTGCCAGCATCATGAACCCGGATAGCAATCAGCCCCAGCATTTT. It codes for CASIMNPDSNQPQHF. The chain links TRBV28 to TRBJ1-5, with D unresolved. The CDR3 has 15 residues. The germline V and J ends were trimmed by 7 bases and 0 bases, with 13 bases remaining between them. Per the germline V gene, CDR1 is MDHEN and CDR2 is SYDVKM.

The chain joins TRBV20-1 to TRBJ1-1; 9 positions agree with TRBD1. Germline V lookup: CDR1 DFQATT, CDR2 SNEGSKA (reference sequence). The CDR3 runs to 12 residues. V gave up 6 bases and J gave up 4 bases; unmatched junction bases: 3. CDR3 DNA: TGCAGTGCCGGGACAGGGACCACTGAAGCTTTCTTT. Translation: CSAGTGTTEAFF.

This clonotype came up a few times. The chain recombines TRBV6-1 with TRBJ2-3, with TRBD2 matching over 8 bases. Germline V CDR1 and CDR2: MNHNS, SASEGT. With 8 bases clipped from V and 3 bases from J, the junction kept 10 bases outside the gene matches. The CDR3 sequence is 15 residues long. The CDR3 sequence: CASRLAGLLTDTQYF. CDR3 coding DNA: TGTGCCAGCCGGTTAGCGGGGCTTCTGACAGATACGCAGTATTTT.

The CDR3 DNA reads as TGTGCCAGCAGCGTAGGGGGTGACATCGGCTATCAGCCCCAGCATTTT. This translates into CASSVGGDIGYQPQHF. The chain employs TRBV9 and TRBJ1-5; D ambiguous. This CDR3 comprises 16 residues. The V end was cut by 0 bases, the J end by 5 bases, with 15 bases between. The germline gives CDR1 SGDLS, CDR2 YYNGEE.

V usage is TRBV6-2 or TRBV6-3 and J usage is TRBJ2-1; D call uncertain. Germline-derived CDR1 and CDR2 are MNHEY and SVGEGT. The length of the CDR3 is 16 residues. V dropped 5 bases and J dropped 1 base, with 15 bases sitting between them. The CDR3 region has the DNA TGTGCCAGCAGTGACCGGACGACATGGTCCTACAATGAGCAGTTCTTC. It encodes CASSDRTTWSYNEQFF.

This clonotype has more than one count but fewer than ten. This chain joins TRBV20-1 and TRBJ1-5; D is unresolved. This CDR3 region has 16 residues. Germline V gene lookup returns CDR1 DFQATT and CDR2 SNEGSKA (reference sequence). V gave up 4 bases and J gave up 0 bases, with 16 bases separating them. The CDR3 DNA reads TGCAGTGCTATTATACCGGGAGCTAATAGCAATCAGCCCCAGCATTTT. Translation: CSAIIPGANSNQPQHF.

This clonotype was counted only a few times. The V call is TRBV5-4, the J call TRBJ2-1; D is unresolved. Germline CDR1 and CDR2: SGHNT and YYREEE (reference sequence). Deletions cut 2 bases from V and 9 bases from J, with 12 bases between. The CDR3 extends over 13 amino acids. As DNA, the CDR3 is TGTGCCAGCAGCTTTGAGGACGGTAGTGAGCAGTTCTTC. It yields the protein CASSFEDGSEQFF.

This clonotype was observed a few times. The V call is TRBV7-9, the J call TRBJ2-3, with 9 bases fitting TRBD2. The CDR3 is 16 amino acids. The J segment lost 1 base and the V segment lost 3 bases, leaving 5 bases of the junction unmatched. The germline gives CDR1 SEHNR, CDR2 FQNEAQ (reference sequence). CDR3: CASSLGSGGGTDTQYF. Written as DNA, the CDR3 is TGTGCCAGCAGCTTGGGTAGCGGGGGTGGCACAGATACGCAGTATTTT. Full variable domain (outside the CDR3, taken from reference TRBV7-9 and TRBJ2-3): DTGVSQNPRHKITKRGQNVTFRCDPISEHNRLYWYRQTLGQGPEFLTYFQNEAQLEKSRLLSDRFSAERPKGSFSTLEIQRTEQGDSAMYLCASSLGSGGGTDTQYFGPGTRLTVL.

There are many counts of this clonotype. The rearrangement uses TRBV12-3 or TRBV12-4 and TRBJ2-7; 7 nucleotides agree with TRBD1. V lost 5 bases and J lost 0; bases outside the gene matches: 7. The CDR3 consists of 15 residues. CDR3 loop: CASSPDRAYSYEQYF. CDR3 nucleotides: TGTGCCAGCAGTCCCGACAGGGCCTACTCCTACGAGCAGTACTTC.